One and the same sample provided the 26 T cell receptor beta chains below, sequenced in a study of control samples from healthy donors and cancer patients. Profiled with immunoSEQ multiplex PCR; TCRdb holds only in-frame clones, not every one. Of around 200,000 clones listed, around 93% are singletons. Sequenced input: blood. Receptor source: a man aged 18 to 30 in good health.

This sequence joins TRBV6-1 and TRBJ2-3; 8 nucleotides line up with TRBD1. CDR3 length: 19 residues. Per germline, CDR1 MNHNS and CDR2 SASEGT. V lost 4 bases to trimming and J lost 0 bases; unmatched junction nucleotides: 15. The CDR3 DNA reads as TGTGCCAGCAGTGGTCGGGACAGGTCTAAGGGGTTGAGCACAGATACGCAGTATTTT. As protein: CASSGRDRSKGLSTDTQYF.

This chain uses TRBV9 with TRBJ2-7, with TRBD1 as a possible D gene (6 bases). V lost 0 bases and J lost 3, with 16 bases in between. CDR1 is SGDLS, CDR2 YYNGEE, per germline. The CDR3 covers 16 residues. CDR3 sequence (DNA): TGTGCCAGCAGCGTAGAGCCCGGACAGAGCATCTACGAGCAGTACTTC. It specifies CASSVEPGQSIYEQYF.

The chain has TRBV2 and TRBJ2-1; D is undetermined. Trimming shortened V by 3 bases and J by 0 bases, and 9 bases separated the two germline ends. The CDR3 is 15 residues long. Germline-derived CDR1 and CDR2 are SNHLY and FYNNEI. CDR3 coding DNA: TGTGCCAGCAGTGAGACCGAGAGCTCCTACAATGAGCAGTTCTTC. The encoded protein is CASSETESSYNEQFF.

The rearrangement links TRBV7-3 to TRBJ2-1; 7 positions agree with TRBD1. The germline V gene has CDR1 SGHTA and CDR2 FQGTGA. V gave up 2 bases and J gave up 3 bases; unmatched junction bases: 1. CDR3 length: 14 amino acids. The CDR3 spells CASSLGTDYNEQFF. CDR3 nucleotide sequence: TGTGCCAGCAGCTTAGGGACAGACTACAATGAGCAGTTCTTC.

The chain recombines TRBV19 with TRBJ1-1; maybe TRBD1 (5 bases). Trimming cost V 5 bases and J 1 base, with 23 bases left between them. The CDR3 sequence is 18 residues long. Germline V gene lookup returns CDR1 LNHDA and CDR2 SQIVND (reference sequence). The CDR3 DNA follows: TGTGCCAGTAGTCGGACTCGTATCTCAGGGTCGCCGAACACTGAAGCTTTCTTT. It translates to CASSRTRISGSPNTEAFF.

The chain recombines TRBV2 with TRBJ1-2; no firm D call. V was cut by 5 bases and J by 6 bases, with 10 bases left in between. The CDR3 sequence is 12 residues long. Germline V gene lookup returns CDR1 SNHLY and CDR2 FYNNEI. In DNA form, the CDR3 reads TGTGCCAGCAGTAGAAAATCAAATGGCTACACCTTC. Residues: CASSRKSNGYTF.

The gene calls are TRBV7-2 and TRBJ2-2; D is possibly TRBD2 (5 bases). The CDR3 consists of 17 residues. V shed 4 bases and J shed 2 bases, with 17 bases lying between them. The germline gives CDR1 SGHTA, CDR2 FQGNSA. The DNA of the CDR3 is TGTGCCAGCAGCTCGGACTTCCTTCTCTTAAACACCGGGGAGCTGTTTTTT. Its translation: CASSSDFLLLNTGELFF.

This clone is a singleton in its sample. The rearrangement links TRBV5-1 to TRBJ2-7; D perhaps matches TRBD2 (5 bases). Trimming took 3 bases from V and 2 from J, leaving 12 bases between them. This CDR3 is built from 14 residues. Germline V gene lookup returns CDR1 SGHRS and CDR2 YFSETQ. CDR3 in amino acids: CASSSGDGTYEQYF. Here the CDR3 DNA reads TGCGCCAGCAGCTCTGGCGACGGGACCTACGAGCAGTACTTC.

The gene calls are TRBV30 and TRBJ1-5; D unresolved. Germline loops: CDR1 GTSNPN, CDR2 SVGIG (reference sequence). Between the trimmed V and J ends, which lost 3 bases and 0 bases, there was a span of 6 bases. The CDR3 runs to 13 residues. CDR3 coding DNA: TGTGCCTGGAGGGACCATAGCAATCAGCCCCAGCATTTT. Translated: CAWRDHSNQPQHF.

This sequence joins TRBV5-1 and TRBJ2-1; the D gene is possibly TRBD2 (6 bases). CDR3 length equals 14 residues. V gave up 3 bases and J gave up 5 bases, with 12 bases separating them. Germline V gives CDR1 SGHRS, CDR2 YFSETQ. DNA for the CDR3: TGCGCCAGCAGCTCGGGGCGCGGGAACAATGAGCAGTTCTTC. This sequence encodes CASSSGRGNNEQFF.

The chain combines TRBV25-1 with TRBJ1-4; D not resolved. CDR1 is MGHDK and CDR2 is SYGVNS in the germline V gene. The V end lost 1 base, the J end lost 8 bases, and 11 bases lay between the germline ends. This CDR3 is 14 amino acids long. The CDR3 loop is CASSEFPFGEKLFF. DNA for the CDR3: TGTGCCAGCAGTGAATTTCCGTTTGGAGAAAAACTGTTTTTT.

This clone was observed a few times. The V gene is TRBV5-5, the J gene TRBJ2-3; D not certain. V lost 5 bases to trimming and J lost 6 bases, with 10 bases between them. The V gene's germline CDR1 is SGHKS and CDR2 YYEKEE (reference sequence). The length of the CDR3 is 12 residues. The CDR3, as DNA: TGTGCCAGCAGACTGGAAGGCGATACGCAGTATTTT. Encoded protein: CASRLEGDTQYF.

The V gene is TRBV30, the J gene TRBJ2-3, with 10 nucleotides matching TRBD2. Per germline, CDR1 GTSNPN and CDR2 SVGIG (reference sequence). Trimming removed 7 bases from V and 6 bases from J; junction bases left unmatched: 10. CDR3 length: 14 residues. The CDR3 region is CAFGSGGGIDTQYF. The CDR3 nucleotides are TGTGCCTTTGGAAGCGGGGGGGGTATCGATACGCAGTATTTT.

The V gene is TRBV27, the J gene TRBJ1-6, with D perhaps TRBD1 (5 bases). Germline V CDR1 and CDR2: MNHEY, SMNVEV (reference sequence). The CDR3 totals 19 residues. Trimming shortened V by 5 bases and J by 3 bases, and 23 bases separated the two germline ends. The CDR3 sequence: CASSPLSRQGLSYNSPLHF. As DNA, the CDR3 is TGTGCCAGCAGTCCTCTAAGTCGGCAGGGCTTGAGCTATAATTCACCCCTCCACTTT.

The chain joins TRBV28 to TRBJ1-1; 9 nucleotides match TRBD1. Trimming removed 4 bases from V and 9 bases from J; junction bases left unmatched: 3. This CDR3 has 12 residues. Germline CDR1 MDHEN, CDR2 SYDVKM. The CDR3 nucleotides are TGTGCCAGCAGTTCTTACAGGGGGCAAGCTTTCTTT. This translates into CASSSYRGQAFF.

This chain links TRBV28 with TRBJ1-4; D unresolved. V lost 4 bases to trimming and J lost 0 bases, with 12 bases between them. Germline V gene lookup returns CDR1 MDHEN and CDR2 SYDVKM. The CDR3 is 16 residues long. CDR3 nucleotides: TGTGCCAGCAGTTCCCGGCGCAGTGCAACTAATGAAAAACTGTTTTTT. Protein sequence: CASSSRRSATNEKLFF. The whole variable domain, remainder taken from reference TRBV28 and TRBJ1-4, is DVKVTQSSRYLVKRTGEKVFLECVQDMDHENMFWYRQDPGLGLRLIYFSYDVKMKEKGDIPEGYSVSREKKERFSLILESASTNQTSMYLCASSSRRSATNEKLFFGSGTQLSVL.

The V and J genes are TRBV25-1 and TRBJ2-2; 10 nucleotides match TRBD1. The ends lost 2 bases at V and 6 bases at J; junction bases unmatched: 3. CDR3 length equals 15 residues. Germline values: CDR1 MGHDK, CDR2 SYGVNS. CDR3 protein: CASSEPGQGPGELFF. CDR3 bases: TGTGCCAGCAGTGAACCGGGACAGGGGCCCGGGGAGCTGTTTTTT.

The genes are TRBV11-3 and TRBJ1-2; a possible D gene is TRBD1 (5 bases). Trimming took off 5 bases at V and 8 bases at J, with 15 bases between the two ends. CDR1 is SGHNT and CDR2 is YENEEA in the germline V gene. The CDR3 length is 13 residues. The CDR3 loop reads CASSPGQGQGYTF. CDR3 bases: TGTGCCAGCAGCCCCGGGCAGGGCCAAGGCTACACCTTC. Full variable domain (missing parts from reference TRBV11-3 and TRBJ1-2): EAGVVQSPRYKIIEKKQPVAFWCNPISGHNTLYWYLQNLGQGPELLIRYENEEAVDDSQLPKDRFSAERLKGVDSTLKIQPAELGDSAVYLCASSPGQGQGYTFGSGTRLTVV.

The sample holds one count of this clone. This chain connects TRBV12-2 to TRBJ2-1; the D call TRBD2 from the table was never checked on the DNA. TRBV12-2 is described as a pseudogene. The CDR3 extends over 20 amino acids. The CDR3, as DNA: TGTGCAAGTCGCTTAGCGGGGGTGACTAGCGGGACGAGCTCCTACAATGAGCAGTTCTTC. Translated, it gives CASRLAGVTSGTSSYNEQFF.

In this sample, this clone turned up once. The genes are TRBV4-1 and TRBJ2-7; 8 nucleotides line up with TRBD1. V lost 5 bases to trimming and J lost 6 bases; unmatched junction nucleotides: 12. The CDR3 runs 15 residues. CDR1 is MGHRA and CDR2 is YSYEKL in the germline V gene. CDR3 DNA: TGCGCCAGCAGCTCTCCCGGGACAGGATTTGCCGAGCAGTACTTC. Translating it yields CASSSPGTGFAEQYF.

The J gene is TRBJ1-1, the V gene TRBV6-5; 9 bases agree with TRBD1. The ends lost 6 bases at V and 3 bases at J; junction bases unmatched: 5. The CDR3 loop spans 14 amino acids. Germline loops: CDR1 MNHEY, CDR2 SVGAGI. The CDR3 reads CASRPGQGYTEAFF. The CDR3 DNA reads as TGTGCCAGCAGACCGGGACAGGGCTACACTGAAGCTTTCTTT.

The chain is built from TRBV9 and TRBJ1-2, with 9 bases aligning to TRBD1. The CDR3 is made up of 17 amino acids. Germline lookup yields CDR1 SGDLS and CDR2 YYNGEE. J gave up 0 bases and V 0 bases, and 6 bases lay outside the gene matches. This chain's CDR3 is CASSVDSGQGANYGYTF. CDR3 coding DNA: TGTGCCAGCAGCGTAGATTCGGGACAGGGAGCTAACTATGGCTACACCTTC.

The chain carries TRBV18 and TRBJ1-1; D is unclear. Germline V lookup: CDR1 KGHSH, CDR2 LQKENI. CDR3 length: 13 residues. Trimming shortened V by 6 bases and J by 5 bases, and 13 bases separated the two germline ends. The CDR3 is CASSDMGGTEAFF. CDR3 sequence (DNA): TGTGCCAGCTCTGACATGGGCGGGACTGAAGCTTTCTTT.

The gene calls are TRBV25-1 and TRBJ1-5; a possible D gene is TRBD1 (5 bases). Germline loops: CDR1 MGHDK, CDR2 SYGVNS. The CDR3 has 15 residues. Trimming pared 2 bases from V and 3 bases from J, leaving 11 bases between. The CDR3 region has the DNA TGTGCCAGCAGTGAAGGGGGGTTTTCCAATCAGCCCCAGCATTTT. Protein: CASSEGGFSNQPQHF.

CDR3 in amino acids: CASSPRRSDTEAFF. DNA for the CDR3: TGTGCCAGCAGCCCCCGGAGGTCGGACACTGAAGCTTTCTTT. The genes are TRBV7-2 and TRBJ1-1; no firm D call. Trimming removed 5 bases from V and 3 bases from J, with 13 bases in between. This CDR3 comprises 14 residues. In germline, CDR1 is SGHTA, CDR2 FQGNSA. Full variable domain (missing parts from reference TRBV7-2 and TRBJ1-1): GAGVSQSPSNKVTEKGKDVELRCDPISGHTALYWYRQSLGQGLEFLIYFQGNSAPDKSGLPSDRFSAERTGGSVSTLTIQRTQQEDSAVYLCASSPRRSDTEAFFGQGTRLTVV.

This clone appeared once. Written as DNA, the CDR3 is TGTGCCAGCAGCCATCTACAGGGGGGGAACATTCAGTACTTC. This sequence encodes CASSHLQGGNIQYF. The chain carries TRBV3-1 (or the pseudogene TRBV3-2) and TRBJ2-4; TRBD1 is a possible D gene (8 bases). This CDR3 has 14 amino acids. V lost 3 bases and J lost 7, with 13 bases in between. The V gene's germline CDR1 is LGHDT and CDR2 YNNKEL (reference sequence).